The clone carrying this TCR beta chain has a single count. In the authors' methods: Reference gene primer amplification in the assay estimated nucleated cell counts. The repertoire was sequenced with immunoSEQ multiplex PCR; TCRdb's copy has only in-frame clones and lacks some. That table supplies the V and J calls and clone size; D and trimming were determined from the DNA. Of about 44,000 clones listed, about 81% are singletons. This sample is part of a study of blood T cell repertoires in COVID-19. Study as a whole: Researchers got acute and convalescent COVID-19 samples from the United States, Italy and Spain. T cells, B-cell-depleted T cells, or PBMCs supplied cDNA or gDNA.

V shed 3 bases and J shed 5 bases, with 13 bases lying between them. Germline CDR1 is LGHDT and CDR2 is YNNKEL (reference sequence). This CDR3 contains 14 residues. The chain recombines TRBV3-1 (or the pseudogene TRBV3-2) with TRBJ2-5, with D perhaps matching TRBD1 (5 bases). The source of this sequence is a human donor in a cohort sampled during active COVID-19. Sequencing was carried out using peripheral blood. The CDR3 is CASSQVGAGETQYF. The DNA for the CDR3 is TGTGCCAGCAGCCAGGTAGGGGCCGGGGAGACCCAGTACTTC.